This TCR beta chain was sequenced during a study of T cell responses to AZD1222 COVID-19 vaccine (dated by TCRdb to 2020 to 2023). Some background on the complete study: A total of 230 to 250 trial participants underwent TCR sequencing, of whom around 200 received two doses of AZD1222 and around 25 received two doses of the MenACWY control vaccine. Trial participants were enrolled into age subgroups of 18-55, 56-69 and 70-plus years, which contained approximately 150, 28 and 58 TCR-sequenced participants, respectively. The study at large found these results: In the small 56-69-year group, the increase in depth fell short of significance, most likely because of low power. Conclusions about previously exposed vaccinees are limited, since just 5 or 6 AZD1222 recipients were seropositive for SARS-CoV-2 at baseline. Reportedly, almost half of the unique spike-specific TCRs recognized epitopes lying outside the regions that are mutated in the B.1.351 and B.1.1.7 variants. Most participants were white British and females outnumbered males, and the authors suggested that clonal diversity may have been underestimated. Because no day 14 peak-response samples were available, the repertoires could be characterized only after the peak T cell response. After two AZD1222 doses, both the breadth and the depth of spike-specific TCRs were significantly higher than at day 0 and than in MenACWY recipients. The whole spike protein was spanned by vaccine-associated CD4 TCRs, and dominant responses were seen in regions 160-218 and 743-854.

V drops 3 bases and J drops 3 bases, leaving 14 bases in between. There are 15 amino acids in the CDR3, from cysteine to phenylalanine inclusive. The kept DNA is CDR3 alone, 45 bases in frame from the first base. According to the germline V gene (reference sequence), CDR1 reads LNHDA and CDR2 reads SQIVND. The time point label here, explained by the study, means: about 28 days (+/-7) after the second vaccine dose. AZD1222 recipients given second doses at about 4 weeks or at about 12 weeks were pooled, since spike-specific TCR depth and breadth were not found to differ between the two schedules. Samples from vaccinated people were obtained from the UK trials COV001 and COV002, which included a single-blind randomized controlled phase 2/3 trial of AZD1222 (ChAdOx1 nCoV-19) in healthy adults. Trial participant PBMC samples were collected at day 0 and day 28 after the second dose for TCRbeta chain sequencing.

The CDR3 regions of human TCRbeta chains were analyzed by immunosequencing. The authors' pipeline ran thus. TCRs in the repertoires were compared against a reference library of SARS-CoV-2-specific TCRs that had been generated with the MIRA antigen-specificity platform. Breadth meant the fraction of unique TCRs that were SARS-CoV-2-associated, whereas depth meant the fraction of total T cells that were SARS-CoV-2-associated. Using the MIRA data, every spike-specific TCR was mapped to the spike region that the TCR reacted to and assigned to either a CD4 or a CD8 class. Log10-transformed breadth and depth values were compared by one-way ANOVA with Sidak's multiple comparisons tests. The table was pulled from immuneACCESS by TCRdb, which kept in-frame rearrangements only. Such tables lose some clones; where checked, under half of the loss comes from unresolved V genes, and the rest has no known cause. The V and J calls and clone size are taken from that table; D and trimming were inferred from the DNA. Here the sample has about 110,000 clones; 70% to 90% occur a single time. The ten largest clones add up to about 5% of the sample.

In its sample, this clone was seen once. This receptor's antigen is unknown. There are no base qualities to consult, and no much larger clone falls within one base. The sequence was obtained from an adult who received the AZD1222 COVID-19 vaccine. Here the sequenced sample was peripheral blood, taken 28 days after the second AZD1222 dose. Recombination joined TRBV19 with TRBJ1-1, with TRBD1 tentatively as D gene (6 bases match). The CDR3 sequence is CASSIGGGFYTEAFF. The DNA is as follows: TGTGCCAGTAGTATTGGCGGGGGCTTTTACACTGAAGCTTTCTTT.